The text below deals with one TCR beta chain. Its target is unknown. This sample was included in a study of blood T cells in healthy people across ages. A second PCR of about 6 to 12 cycles used a sample-barcoded 5' primer and a J-beta primer mix. Every sample gave at least 2.5 million paired-end reads containing CDR3. Each CDR3 protein is one row after TCRdb ran MiXCR on the 5' RACE reads. This table holds roughly 700,000 distinct CDR3 sequences, around 45% found once. Whole-study results and caveats: Roughly linearly, TCR beta diversity per million T cells fell as age increased. More naive CD4+ cells and higher diversity were found in long-lived than in aged donors.

CDR1 and CDR2 from the germline V gene are MDHEN and SYDVKM. The CDR3 loop spans 17 amino acids. V was cut by 6 bases and J by 5 bases, with 20 bases left in between. The chain is built from TRBV28 and TRBJ1-6, with a weak D call TRBD1 (5 bases). The TCR sequence derives from a woman in her fifties or sixties in good health. The specimen was blood. This CDR3 reads CASSLFLGGSHNSPLHF. CDR3 coding DNA: TGTGCCAGCAGCCTATTTCTCGGGGGATCTCATAATTCACCCCTCCACTTT. Supplemented by reference TRBV28 and TRBJ1-6, the full variable domain reads DVKVTQSSRYLVKRTGEKVFLECVQDMDHENMFWYRQDPGLGLRLIYFSYDVKMKEKGDIPEGYSVSREKKERFSLILESASTNQTSMYLCASSLFLGGSHNSPLHFGNGTRLTVT.